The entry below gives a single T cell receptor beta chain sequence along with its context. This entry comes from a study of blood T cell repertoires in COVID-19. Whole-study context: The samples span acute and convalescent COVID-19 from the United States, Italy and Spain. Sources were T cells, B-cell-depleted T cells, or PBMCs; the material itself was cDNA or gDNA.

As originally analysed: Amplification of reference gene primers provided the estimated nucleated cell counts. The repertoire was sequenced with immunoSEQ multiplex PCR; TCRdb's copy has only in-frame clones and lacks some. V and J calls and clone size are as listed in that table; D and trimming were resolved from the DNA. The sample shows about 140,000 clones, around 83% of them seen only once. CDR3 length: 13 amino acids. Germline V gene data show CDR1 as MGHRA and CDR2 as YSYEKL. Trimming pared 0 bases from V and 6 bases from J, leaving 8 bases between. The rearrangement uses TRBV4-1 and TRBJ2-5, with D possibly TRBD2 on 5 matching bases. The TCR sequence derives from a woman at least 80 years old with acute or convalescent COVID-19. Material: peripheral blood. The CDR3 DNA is TGCGCCAGCAGCCAAGATACGGGGAAGACCCAGTACTTC. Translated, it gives CASSQDTGKTQYF.